This passage covers 8 T cell receptor beta chains from one sample sequenced in a study of blood T cell repertoires in COVID-19. Libraries were prepared by immunoSEQ multiplex PCR; TCRdb keeps only in-frame clonotypes and omits some of them. The sample contains around 150,000 clones, roughly 83% of which appear only once. The sequenced material came from peripheral blood. These receptor sequences come from a woman of 80 years or more with active or convalescent COVID-19.

CDR3 region: CASSQGQGNTEAFF. For the CDR3, the DNA is TGTGCCAGCAGCCAGGGACAGGGGAACACTGAAGCTTTCTTT. The chain carries TRBV11-3 and TRBJ1-1; 9 positions match TRBD1. J lost 1 base, V lost 5 bases, and 2 bases had no gene match. The CDR3 covers 14 residues. Germline loops: CDR1 SGHNT, CDR2 YENEEA.

The chain uses TRBV7-2 and TRBJ2-1; 11 positions agree with TRBD2. This CDR3 region has 16 residues. V shed 3 bases and J 5 bases; nucleotides not matched to a gene: 6. Germline-derived CDR1 and CDR2 are SGHTA and FQGNSA. The DNA for the CDR3 is TGTGCCAGCAGCTTTACCGGGACTAGCGGAAACAATGAGCAGTTCTTC. Translated: CASSFTGTSGNNEQFF.

This sequence joins TRBV7-9 and TRBJ2-6; D unclear. Trimming pared 5 bases from V and 4 bases from J, leaving 9 bases between. The germline gives CDR1 SEHNR, CDR2 FQNEAQ (reference sequence). The CDR3 sequence is 14 residues long. The CDR3 nucleotides are TGTGCCAGCAGCCCCTCCCTCGGGGCCAACGTCCTGACTTTC. It specifies CASSPSLGANVLTF. Full variable domain (rest looked up from reference TRBV7-9 and TRBJ2-6): DTGVSQNPRHKITKRGQNVTFRCDPISEHNRLYWYRQTLGQGPEFLTYFQNEAQLEKSRLLSDRFSAERPKGSFSTLEIQRTEQGDSAMYLCASSPSLGANVLTFGAGSRLTVL.

The chain combines TRBV20-1 with TRBJ2-7, with TRBD1 matching over 12 bases. Trimming at V came to 3 bases and at J to 8 bases, leaving 14 bases not matched to a gene. The CDR3 runs 16 residues. Germline CDR1 DFQATT, CDR2 SNEGSKA (reference sequence). CDR3 loop: CSASETGTGGSNKQYF. DNA of the CDR3: TGCAGTGCTAGTGAAACCGGGACAGGGGGCTCTAATAAGCAGTACTTC.

The chain recombines TRBV6-7 with TRBJ2-3, with D possibly TRBD2 on 5 matching bases. TRBV6-7 is an ORF, with its function uncertain. Trimming removed 8 bases at V and 5 bases at J, with 11 bases between. The CDR3 runs to 12 residues. The CDR3, as DNA: TGTGCCAGCCCTCCCCGGGGAGATACGCAGTATTTT. Its protein is CASPPRGDTQYF.

The chain uses TRBV18 and TRBJ2-7, with D tentatively TRBD1 (5 bases). Per the germline V gene, CDR1 is KGHSH and CDR2 is LQKENI. With 6 bases removed from V and 0 bases from J, the gap between germline ends came to 18 bases. This CDR3 is built from 16 residues. The CDR3: CASSPGLLDNSYEQYF. CDR3 coding DNA: TGTGCCAGCTCGCCAGGTTTGCTGGACAACTCCTACGAGCAGTACTTC.

This chain joins TRBV9 and TRBJ2-5; TRBD2 agrees at 12 bases. The CDR3 is made up of 16 amino acids. Per the germline V gene, CDR1 is SGDLS and CDR2 is YYNGEE. With 0 bases clipped from V and 5 bases from J, the junction kept 5 bases outside the gene matches. CDR3 sequence (DNA): TGTGCCAGCAGCGTAGGACTAGCGGGGGTGGTGGAGACCCAGTACTTC. Its protein is CASSVGLAGVVETQYF.

CDR3 in amino acids: CASSRSGRDGNQPQHF. The CDR3 region has the DNA TGTGCCAGCAGCCGTAGTGGGCGTGATGGCAATCAGCCCCAGCATTTT. The chain couples TRBV13 to TRBJ1-5; D unresolved. V dropped 5 bases and J dropped 2 bases, with 16 bases sitting between them. CDR1 and CDR2 (germline): PRHDT, FYEKMQ (reference sequence). The length of the CDR3 is 16 residues.